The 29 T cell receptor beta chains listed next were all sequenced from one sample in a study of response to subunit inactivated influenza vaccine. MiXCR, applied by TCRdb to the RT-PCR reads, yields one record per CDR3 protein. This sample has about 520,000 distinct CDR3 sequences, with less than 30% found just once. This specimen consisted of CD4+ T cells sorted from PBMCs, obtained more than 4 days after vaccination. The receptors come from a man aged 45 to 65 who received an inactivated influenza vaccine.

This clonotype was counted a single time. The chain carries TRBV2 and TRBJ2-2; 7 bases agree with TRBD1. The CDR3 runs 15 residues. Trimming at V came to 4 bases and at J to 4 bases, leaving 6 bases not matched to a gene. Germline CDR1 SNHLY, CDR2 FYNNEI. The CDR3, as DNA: TGTGCCAGCAGTGGACAGGGCGCCGCCACCGGGGAGCTGTTTTTT. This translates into CASSGQGAATGELFF. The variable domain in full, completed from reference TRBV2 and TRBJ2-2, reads EPEVTQTPSHQVTQMGQEVILRCVPISNHLYFYWYRQILGQKVEFLVSFYNNEISEKSEIFDDQFSVERPDGSNFTLKIRSTKLEDSAMYFCASSGQGAATGELFFGEGSRLTVL.

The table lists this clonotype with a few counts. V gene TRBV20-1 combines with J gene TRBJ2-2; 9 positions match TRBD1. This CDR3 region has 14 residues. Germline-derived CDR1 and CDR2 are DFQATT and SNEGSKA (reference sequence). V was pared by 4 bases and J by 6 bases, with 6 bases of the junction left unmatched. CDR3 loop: CSAKDRGPPGELFF. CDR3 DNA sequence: TGCAGTGCTAAGGACAGGGGACCTCCCGGGGAGCTGTTTTTT.

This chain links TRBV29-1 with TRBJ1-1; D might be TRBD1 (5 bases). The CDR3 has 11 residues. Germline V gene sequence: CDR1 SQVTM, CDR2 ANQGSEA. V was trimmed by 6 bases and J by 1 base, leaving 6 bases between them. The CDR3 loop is CSVGQNTEAFF. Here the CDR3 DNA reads TGCAGCGTCGGACAGAACACTGAAGCTTTCTTT. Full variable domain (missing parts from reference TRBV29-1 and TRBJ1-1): SAVISQKPSRDICQRGTSLTIQCQVDSQVTMMFWYRQQPGQSLTLIATANQGSEATYESGFVIDKFPISRPNLTFSTLTVSNMSPEDSSIYLCSVGQNTEAFFGQGTRLTVV.

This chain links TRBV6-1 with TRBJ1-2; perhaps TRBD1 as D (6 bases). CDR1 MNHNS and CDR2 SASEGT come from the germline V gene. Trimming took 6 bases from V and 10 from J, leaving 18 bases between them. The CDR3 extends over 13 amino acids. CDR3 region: CASSQNQGPIYTF. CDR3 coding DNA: TGTGCCAGCAGCCAGAATCAGGGGCCGATCTACACCTTC.

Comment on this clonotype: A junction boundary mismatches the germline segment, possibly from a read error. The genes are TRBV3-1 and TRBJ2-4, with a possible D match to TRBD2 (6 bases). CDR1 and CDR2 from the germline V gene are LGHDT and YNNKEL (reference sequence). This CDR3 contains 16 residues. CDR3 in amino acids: CACSQGGHSAKNIQYF. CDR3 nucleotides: TGTGCCTGCAGCCAAGGAGGGCACTCAGCCAAAAACATTCAGTACTTC.

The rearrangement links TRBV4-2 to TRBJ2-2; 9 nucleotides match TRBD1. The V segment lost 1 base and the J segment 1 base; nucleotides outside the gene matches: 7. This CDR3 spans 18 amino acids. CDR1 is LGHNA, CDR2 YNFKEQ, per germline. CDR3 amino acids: CASSQGPSGQGNTGELFF. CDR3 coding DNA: TGTGCCAGCAGCCAAGGCCCCTCGGGACAGGGGAACACCGGGGAGCTGTTTTTT.

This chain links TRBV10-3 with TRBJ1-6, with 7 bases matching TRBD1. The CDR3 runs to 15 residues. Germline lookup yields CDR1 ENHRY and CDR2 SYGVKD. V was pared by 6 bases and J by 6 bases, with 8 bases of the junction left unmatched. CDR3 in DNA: TGTGCCATCAGGGGGACAGTAGACGGTAATTCACCCCTCCACTTT. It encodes CAIRGTVDGNSPLHF.

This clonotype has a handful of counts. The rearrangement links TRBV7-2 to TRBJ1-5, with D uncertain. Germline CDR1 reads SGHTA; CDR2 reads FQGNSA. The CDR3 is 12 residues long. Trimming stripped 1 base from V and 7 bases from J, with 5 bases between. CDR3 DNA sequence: TGTGCCAGCAGCTTAGATAGCCAGCCCCAGCATTTT. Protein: CASSLDSQPQHF.

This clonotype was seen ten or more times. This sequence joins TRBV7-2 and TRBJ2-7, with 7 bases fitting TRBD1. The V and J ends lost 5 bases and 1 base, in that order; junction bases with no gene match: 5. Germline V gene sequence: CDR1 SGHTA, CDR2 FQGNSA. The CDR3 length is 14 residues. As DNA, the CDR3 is TGTGCCAGCAGCGGTGAGGGACAGTCCTACGAGCAGTACTTC. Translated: CASSGEGQSYEQYF.

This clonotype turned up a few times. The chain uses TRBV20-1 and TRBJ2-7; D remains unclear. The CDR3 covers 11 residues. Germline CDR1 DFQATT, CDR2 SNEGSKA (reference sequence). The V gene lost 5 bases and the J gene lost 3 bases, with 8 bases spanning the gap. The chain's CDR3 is CSAQSIYEQYF. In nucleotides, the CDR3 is TGCAGTGCTCAATCGATCTACGAGCAGTACTTC.

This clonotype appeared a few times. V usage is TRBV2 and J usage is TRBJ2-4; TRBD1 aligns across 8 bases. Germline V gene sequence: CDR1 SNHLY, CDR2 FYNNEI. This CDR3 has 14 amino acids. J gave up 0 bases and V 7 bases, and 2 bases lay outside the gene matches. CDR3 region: CASTGQGAKNIQYF. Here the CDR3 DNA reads TGTGCCAGCACCGGACAGGGAGCCAAAAACATTCAGTACTTC.

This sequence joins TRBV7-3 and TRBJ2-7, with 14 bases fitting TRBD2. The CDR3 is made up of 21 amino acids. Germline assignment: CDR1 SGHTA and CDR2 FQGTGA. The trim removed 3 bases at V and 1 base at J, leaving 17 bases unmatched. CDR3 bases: TGTGCCAGCAGCTTGAACAGTCCGGGACTAGCGGGAGTTTTTAGGTCCTACGAGCAGTACTTC. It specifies CASSLNSPGLAGVFRSYEQYF.

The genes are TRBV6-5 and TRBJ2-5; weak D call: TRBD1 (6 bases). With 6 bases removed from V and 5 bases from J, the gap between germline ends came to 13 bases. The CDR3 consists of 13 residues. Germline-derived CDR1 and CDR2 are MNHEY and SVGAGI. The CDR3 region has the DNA TGTGCCAGCAGGTACAGGGTGCGGGAGACCCAGTACTTC. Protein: CASRYRVRETQYF.

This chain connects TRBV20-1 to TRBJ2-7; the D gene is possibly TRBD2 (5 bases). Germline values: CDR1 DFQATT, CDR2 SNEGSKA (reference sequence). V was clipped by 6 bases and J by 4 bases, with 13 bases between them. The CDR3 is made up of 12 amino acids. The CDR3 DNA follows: TGCAGTGCCACCGATGGAGGATACGAGCAGTACTTC. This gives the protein CSATDGGYEQYF.

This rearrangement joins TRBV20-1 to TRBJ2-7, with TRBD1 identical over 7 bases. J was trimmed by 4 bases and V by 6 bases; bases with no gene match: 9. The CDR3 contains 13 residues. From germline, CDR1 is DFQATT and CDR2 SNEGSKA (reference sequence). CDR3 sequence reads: CSATNRGPYEQYF. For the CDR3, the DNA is TGCAGTGCGACTAACAGGGGCCCGTACGAGCAGTACTTC.

The CDR3 nucleotides read TGCAGTGCTAGAGATCAGGGGACAGGGCTCACCGGGGAGCTGTTTTTT. The encoded protein is CSARDQGTGLTGELFF. This rearrangement joins TRBV20-1 to TRBJ2-2, with 9 positions matching TRBD1. V was clipped by 0 bases and J by 4 bases; unmatched bases: 6. This CDR3 is built from 16 residues. Germline CDR1 is DFQATT and CDR2 is SNEGSKA (reference sequence).

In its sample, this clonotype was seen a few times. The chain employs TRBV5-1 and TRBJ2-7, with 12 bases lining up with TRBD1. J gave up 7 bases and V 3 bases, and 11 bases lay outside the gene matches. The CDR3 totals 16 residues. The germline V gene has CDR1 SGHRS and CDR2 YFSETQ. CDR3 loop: CASSSQPPGQGAEQYF. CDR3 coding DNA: TGCGCCAGCAGCTCGCAGCCCCCGGGACAGGGGGCAGAGCAGTACTTC.

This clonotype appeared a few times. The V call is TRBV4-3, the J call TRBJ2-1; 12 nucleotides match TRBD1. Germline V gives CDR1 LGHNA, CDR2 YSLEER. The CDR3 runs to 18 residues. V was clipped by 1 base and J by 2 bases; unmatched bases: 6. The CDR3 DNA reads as TGCGCCAGCAGCCAAGGGGACAGGGGGCCCATCCCCTACAATGAGCAGTTCTTC. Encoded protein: CASSQGDRGPIPYNEQFF.

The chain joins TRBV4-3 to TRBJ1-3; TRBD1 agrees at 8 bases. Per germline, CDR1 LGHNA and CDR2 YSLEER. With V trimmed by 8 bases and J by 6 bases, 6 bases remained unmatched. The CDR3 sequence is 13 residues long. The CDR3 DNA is TGCGCCAGCTCCCAGGACAGGGAAAACACCATATATTTT. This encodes CASSQDRENTIYF.

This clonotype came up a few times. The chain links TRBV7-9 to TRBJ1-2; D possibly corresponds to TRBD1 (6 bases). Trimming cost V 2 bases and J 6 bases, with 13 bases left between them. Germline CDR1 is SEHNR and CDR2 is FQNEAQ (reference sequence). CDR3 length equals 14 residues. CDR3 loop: CASSLMARGDGYTF. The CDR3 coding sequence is TGTGCCAGCAGCTTAATGGCCAGGGGAGATGGCTACACCTTC.

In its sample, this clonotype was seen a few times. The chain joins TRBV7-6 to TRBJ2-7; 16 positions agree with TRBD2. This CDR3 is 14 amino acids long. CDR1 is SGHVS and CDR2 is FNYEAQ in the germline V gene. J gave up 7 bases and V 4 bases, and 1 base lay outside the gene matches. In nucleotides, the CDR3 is TGTGCCAGCAGCTCGGGACTAGCGGGAGGGGAGCAGTACTTC. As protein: CASSSGLAGGEQYF.

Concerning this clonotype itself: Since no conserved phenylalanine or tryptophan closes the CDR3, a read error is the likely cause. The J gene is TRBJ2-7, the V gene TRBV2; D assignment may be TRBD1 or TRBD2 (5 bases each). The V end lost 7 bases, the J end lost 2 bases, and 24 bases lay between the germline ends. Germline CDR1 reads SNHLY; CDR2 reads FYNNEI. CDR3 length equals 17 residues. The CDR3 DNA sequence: TGTGCCAGCATTGGGACGCAGGGTTTCCAGCCCACCTACGAGCAGTACTGC. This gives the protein CASIGTQGFQPTYEQYC.

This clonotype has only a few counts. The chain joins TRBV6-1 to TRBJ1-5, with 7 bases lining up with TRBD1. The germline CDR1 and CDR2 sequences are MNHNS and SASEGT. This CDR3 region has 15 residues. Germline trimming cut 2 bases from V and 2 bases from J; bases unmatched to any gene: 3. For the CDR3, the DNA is TGTGCCAGCAGTGAATGGGACAGAGGCAATCAGCCCCAGCATTTT. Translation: CASSEWDRGNQPQHF.

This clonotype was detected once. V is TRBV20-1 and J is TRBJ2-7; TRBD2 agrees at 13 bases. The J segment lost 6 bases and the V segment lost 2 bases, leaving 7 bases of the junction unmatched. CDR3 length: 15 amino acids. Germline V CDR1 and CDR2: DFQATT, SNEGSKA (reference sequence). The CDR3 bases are TGCAGTGCTAGAATACTAGCGGGAGGGTCTGGCGAGCAGTACTTC. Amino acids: CSARILAGGSGEQYF.

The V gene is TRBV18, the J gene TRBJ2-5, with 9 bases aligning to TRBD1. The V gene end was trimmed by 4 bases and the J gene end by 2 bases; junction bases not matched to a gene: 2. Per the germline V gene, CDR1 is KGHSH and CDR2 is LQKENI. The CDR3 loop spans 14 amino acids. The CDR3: CASSRTGEQETQYF. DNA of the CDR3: TGTGCCAGCTCACGGACAGGGGAACAAGAGACCCAGTACTTC.

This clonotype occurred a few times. The CDR3 DNA sequence: TGCAGTGCTAGTGCACTAGCAAGCGAGCAGTACTTC. Protein product: CSASALASEQYF. The V and J genes are TRBV20-1 and TRBJ2-7; D may be TRBD2 (6 bases). V gave up 3 bases and J gave up 6 bases, with 12 bases separating them. Germline V gene lookup returns CDR1 DFQATT and CDR2 SNEGSKA (reference sequence). The CDR3 has 12 residues.

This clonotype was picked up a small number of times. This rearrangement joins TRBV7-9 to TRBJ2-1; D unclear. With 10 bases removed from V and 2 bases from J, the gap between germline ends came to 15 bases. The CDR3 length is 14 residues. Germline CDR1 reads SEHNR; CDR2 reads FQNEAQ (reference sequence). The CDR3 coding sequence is TGTGCCATCTATAGAGGCGAAGCCTACAATGAGCAGTTCTTC. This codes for CAIYRGEAYNEQFF.

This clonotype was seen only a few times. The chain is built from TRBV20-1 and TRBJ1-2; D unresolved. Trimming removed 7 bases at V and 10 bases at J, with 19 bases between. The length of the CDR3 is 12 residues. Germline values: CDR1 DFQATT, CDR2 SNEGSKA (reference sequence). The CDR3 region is CSVNRQSQAYTF. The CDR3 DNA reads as TGCAGTGTCAACCGGCAGTCCCAGGCCTACACCTTC.

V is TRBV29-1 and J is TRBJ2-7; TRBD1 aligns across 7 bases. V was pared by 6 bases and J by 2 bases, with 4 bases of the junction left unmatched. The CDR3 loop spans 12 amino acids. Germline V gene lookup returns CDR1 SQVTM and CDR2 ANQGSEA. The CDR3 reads CSVGQSPYEQYF. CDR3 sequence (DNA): TGCAGCGTGGGACAGTCGCCCTACGAGCAGTACTTC.